This TCR beta chain emerged from a study of T cells after yellow fever vaccination. The wider study: The SMART-Seq v4 Ultra Low Input method served to prepare the low-cell-number fractions. Overall study findings and caveats: Most primary-vaccination clones recurred post-booster (more than 95% CD4, 85% to 90% CD8). Abundant clonotypes from the bulk population could contaminate FACS-sorted repertoires.

This CDR3 contains 13 residues. Germline V lookup: CDR1 KGHSH, CDR2 LQKENI. V trimming: 2 bases; J trimming: 8 bases; junction bases outside the gene matches: 4. TCRdb used MiXCR to reprocess the 5' RACE reads, holding one entry per CDR3 protein. The sample contains around 150,000 distinct CDR3 sequences, around 7% of which appear only once. Details on this clonotype: Its antigen is not known.

The starting material was CD4+ T cells sorted from PBMCs, obtained less than 6 days after the first yellow fever vaccination. This clonotype was sampled from a man aged 18 to 30 who received the YFV17D yellow fever vaccine. This rearrangement joins TRBV18 to TRBJ1-2; 8 positions match TRBD1. The CDR3 is CASSPGQGDGYTF. The DNA of the CDR3 is TGTGCCAGCTCACCAGGACAGGGAGACGGCTACACCTTC.